The clone carrying this T cell receptor (beta chain) was picked up a small number of times. Its target is unknown. Germline V CDR1 and CDR2: SGHRS, YFSETQ. The CDR3 contains 15 residues. The germline V and J ends were trimmed by 0 bases and 7 bases, with 11 bases remaining between them. This sample is drawn from a study of immune cell composition in non-small cell lung cancer. Background on the study: Most cases were lung adenocarcinoma or squamous cell carcinoma. The study's findings and limits: Adenocarcinomas with higher top tumour-associated clone frequency had more reactive TILs. Dominant in vivo tumour-associated clones were not shown to share tumour-reactive sequences. Approximately 79% of squamous and 30% to 40% of adenocarcinoma cases had tumour-associated clones >0.5%.

Normal lung was taken at the farthest possible site, at least 3 cm from tumour. Clones were read by immunoSEQ multiplex PCR, and TCRdb kept only the in-frame ones, dropping some. The data hold 15,000 or so clones, with over 65% observed a single time. The sample also formed part of further work on CD4 T cells in lung cancer.

The sample taken for sequencing was non-adjacent lung tissue. The chain employs TRBV5-1 and TRBJ1-6, with a possible D match to TRBD1 (6 bases). This sequence was found in a human donor with non-small cell lung cancer. The CDR3 here is CASSLGQDLNSPLHF. CDR3 nucleotide sequence: TGCGCCAGCAGCTTGGGACAGGACCTAAATTCACCCCTCCACTTT.